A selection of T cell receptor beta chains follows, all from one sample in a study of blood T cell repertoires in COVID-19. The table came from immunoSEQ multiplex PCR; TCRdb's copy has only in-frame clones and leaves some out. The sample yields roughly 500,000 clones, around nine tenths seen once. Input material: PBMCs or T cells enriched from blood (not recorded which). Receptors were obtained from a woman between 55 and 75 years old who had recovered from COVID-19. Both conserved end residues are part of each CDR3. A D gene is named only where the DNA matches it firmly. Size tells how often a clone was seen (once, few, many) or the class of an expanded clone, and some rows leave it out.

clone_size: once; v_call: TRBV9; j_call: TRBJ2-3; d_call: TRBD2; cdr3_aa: CASSPLPSGGADTQYF; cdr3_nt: TGTGCCAGCAGCCCTCTCCCTAGCGGGGGAGCAGATACGCAGTATTTT
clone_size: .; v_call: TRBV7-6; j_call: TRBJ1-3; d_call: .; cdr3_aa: CASSPSALSGNTIYF; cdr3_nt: TGTGCCAGCAGCCCTAGCGCCCTCTCTGGAAACACCATATATTTT
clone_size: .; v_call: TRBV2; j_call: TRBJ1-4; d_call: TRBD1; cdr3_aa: CASRVGAGGEKLFF; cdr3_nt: TGTGCCAGCAGAGTCGGGGCAGGGGGAGAAAAACTGTTTTTT
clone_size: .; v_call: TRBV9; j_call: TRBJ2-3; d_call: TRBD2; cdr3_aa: CASSVASGGMGTQYF; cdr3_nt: TGTGCCAGCAGCGTAGCATCGGGGGGGATGGGTACGCAGTATTTT
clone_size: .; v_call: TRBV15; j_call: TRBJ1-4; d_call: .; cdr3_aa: CATSSQGPLEKLFF; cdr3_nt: TGTGCCACCAGCAGCCAGGGGCCCCTAGAAAAACTGTTTTTT
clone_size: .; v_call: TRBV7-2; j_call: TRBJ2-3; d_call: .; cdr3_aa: CASSPYTDTQYF; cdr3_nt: TGTGCCAGCAGCCCCTACACAGATACGCAGTATTTT
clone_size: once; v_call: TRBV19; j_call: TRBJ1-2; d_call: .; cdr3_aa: CASSRPGSHYGYTF; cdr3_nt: TGTGCCAGTAGCAGACCGGGGAGTCACTATGGCTACACCTTC
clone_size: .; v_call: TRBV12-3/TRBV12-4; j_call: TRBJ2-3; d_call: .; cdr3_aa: CASSLVLSDTQYF; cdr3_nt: TGTGCCAGCAGTTTAGTTCTTTCAGATACGCAGTATTTT
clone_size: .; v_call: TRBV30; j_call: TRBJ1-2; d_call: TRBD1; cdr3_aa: CAWTGQGGYGYTF; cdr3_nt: TGTGCCTGGACCGGACAGGGAGGGTATGGCTACACCTTC
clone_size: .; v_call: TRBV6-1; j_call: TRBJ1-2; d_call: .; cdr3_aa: CASSALGRGGYLFYGYTF; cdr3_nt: TGTGCCAGCAGTGCCCTGGGACGGGGAGGGTACCTTTTCTATGGCTACACCTTC
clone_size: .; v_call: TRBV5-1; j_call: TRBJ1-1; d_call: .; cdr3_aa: CASSEGHTMNTEAFF; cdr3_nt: TGCGCCAGCAGCGAGGGACACACCATGAACACTGAAGCTTTCTTT
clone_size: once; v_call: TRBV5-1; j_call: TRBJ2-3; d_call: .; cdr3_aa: CASSLKPATDTQYF; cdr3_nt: TGCGCCAGCAGCTTAAAGCCCGCGACAGATACGCAGTATTTT
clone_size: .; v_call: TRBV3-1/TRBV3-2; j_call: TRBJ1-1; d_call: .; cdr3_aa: CASSRQGGGTEAFF; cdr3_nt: TGTGCCAGCAGCCGTCAGGGCGGGGGCACTGAAGCTTTCTTT
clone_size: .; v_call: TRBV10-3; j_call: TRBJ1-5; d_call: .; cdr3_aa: CAISLASGQPQHF; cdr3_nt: TGTGCCATCAGTCTAGCAAGCGGTCAGCCCCAGCATTTT
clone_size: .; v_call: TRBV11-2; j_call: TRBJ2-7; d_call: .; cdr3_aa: CASSLHHGSYEQYF; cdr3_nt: TGTGCCAGCAGCTTGCACCACGGGAGCTACGAGCAGTACTTC
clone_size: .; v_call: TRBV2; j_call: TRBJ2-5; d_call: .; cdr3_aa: CASSVRRGLIGETQYF; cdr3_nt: TGTGCCAGCAGTGTACGGCGGGGGCTCATAGGAGAGACCCAGTACTTC
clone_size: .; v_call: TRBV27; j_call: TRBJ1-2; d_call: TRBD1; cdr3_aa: CASKPGQGDYGYTF; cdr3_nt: TGTGCCAGCAAGCCCGGACAGGGAGACTATGGCTACACCTTC
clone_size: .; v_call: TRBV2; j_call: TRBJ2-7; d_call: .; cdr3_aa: CASSEALGVGEQYF; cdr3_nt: TGTGCCAGCAGTGAAGCGCTAGGGGTGGGCGAGCAGTACTTC
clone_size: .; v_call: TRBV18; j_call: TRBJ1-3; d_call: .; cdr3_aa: CASSPYTNSRGKENTIYF; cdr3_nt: TGTGCCAGCTCACCATACACAAATTCAAGGGGGAAGGAAAACACCATATATTTT
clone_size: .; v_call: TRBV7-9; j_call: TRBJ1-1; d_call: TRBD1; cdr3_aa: CASSSDRDTEAFF; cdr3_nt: TGTGCCAGCAGCTCCGACAGGGACACTGAAGCTTTCTTT
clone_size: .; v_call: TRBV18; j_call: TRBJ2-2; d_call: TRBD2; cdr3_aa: CASQRTSGANTGELFF; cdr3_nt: TGTGCCAGCCAACGGACTAGCGGGGCGAACACCGGGGAGCTGTTTTTT
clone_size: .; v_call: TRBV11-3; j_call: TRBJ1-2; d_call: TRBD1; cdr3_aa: CASSLGTGNGYTF; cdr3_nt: TGTGCCAGCAGCTTAGGGACAGGGAATGGCTACACCTTC
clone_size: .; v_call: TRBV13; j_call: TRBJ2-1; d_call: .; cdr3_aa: CASSSRLPQSSYNEQFF; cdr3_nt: TGTGCCAGCAGCTCCCGACTTCCGCAGAGCTCCTACAATGAGCAGTTCTTC
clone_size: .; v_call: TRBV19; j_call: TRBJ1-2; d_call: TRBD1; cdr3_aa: CASSIGRQGAVYGYTF; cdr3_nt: TGTGCCAGTAGTATTGGCAGACAGGGGGCCGTCTATGGCTACACCTTC
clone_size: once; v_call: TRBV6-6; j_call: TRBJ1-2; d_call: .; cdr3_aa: CASSYSPGVDYGYTF; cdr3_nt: TGTGCCAGCAGTTACTCCCCGGGGGTGGACTATGGCTACACCTTC
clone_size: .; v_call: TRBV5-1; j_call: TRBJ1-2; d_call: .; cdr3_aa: CASSPRTYREGLGGYTF; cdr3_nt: TGCGCCAGCAGCCCAAGAACCTACAGGGAGGGGCTTGGTGGCTACACCTTC
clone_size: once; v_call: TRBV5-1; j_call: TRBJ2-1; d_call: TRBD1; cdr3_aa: CASSQQGADWSNEQFF; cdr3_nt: TGCGCCAGCAGCCAACAGGGGGCCGATTGGAGTAATGAGCAGTTCTTC
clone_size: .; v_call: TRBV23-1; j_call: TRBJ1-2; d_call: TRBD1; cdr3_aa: CASSHPRPRDSYGYTF; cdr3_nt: TGCGCCAGCAGTCATCCACGCCCCCGGGACAGCTATGGCTACACCTTC